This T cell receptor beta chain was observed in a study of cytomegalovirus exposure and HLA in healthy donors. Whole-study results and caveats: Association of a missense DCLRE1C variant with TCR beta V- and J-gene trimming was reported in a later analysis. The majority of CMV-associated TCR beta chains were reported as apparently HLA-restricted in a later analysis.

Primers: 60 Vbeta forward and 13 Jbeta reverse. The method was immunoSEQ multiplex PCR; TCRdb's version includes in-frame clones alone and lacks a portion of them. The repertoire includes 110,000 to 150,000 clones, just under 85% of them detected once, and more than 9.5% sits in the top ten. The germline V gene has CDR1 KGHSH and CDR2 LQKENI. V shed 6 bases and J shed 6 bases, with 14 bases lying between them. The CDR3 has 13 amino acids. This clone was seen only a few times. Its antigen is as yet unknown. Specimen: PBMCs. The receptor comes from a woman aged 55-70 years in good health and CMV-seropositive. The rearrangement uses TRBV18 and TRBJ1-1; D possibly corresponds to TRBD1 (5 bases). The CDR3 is CASSPLGGAEAFF. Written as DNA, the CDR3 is TGTGCCAGCTCCCCGTTGGGGGGAGCTGAAGCTTTCTTT.